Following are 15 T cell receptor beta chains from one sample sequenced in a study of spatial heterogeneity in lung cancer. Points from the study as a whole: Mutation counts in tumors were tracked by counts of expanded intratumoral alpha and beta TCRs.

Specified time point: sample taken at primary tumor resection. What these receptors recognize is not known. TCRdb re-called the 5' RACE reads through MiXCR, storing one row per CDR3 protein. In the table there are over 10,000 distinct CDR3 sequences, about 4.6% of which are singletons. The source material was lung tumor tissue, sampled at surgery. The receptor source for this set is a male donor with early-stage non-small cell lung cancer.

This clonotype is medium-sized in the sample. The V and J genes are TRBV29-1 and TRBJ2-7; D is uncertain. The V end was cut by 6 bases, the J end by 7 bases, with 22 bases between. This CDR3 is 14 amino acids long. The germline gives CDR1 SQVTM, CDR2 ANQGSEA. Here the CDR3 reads CSVAMGDGAWEQYF. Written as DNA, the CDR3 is TGCAGCGTCGCAATGGGCGACGGCGCTTGGGAGCAGTACTTC.

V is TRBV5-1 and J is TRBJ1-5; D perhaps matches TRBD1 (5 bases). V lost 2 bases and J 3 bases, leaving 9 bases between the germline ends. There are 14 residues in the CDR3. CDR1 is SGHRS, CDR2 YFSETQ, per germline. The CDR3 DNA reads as TGCGCCAGCAGCTTATTAGGGGACAATCAGCCCCAGCATTTT. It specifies CASSLLGDNQPQHF.

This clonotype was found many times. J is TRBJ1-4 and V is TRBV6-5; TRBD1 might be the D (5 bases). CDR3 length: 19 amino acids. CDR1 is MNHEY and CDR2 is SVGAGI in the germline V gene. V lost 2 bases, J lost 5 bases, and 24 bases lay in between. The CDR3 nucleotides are TGTGCCAGCAGTTACCAGTACTTAATGCCGGGACCGCAGAATGAAAAACTGTTTTTT. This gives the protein CASSYQYLMPGPQNEKLFF.

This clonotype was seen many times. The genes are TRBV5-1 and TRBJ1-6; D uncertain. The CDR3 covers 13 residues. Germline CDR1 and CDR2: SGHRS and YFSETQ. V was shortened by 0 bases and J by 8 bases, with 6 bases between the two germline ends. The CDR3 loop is CASSLESYSPLHF. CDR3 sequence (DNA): TGCGCCAGCAGCTTGGAATCGTATTCACCCCTCCACTTT.

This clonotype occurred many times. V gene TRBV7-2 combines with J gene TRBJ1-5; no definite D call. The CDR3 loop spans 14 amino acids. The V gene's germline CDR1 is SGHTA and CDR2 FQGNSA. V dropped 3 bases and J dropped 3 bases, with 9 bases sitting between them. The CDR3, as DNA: TGTGCCAGCAGCTTTACAGCGGACAATCAGCCCCAGCATTTT. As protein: CASSFTADNQPQHF.

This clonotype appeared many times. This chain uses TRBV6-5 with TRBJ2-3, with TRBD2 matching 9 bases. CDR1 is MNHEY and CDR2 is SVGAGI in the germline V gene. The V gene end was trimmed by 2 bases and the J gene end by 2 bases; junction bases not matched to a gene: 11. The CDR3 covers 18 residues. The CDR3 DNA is TGTGCCAGCAGTTACCGTTCGCCGACTAGCGGTTCCACAGATACGCAGTATTTT. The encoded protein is CASSYRSPTSGSTDTQYF.

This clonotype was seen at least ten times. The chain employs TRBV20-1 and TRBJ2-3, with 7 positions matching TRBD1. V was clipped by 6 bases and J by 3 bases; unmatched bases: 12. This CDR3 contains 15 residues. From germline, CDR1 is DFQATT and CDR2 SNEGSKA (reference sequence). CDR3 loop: CSAYDRVLGTDTQYF. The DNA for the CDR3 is TGCAGTGCCTACGACAGGGTCTTAGGGACAGATACGCAGTATTTT.

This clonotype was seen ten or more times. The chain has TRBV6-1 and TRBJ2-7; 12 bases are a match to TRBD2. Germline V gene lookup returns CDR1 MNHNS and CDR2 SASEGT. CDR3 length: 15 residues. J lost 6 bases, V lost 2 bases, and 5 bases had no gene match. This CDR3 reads CASSEPRLAGVEQYF. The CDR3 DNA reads TGTGCCAGCAGTGAACCTAGACTAGCGGGGGTCGAGCAGTACTTC.

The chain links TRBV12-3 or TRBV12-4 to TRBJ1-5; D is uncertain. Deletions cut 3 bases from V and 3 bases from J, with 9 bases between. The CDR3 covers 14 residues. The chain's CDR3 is CASSLEASNQPQHF. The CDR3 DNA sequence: TGTGCCAGCAGTTTGGAGGCCTCCAATCAGCCCCAGCATTTT.

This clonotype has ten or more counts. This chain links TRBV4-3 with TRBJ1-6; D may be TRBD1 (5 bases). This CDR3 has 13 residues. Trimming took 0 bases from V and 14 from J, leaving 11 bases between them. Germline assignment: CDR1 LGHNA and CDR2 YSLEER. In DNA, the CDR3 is TGCGCCAGCAGCCAAGATAGGGGCGTCACCCTCCACTTT. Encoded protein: CASSQDRGVTLHF.

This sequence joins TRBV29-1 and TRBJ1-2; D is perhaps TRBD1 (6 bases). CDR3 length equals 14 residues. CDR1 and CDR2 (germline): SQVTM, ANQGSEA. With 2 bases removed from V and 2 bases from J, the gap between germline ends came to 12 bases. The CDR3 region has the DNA TGCAGCGTTGAATTCACAGGGTACAACTATGGCTACACCTTC. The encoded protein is CSVEFTGYNYGYTF.

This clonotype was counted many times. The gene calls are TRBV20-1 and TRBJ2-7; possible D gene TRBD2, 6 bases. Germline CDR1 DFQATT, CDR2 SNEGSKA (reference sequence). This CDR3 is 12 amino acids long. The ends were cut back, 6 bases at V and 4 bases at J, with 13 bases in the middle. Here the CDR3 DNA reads TGCAGTGCGAGAAGCGGGCTTTACGAGCAGTACTTC. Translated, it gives CSARSGLYEQYF.

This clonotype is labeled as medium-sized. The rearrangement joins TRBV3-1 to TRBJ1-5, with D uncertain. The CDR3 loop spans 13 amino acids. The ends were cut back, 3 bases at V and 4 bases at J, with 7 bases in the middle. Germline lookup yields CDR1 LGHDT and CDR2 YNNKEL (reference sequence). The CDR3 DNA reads TGTGCCAGCAGCCAGGCGGGAAATCAGCCCCAGCATTTT. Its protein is CASSQAGNQPQHF.

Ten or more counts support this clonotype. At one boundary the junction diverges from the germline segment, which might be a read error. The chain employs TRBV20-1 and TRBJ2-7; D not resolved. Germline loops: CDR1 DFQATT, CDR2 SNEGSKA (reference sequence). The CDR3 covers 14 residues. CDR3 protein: CSARDRSFTYEQYF. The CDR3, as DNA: TGCAGTGCTCGAGACCGGAGCTTCACCTACGAGCAGTACTTC.

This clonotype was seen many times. CDR3 DNA: TGTGCCTGGAGTGTAATTGACAGGGAGGGTACTGAAGCTTTCTTT. Translation: CAWSVIDREGTEAFF. The rearrangement uses TRBV30 and TRBJ1-1; TRBD1 matches at 7 bases. CDR1 GTSNPN and CDR2 SVGIG come from the germline V gene (reference sequence). This CDR3 has 15 residues. After removal of 0 bases from V and 5 bases from J, the junction contained 9 bases not matched to a gene.